Presented here are 11 T cell receptor beta chains from one specimen sequenced in a study of cytomegalovirus exposure and HLA in healthy donors. Assay: immunoSEQ multiplex PCR; the TCRdb copy retains only in-frame clones and omits some. The data show nearly 200,000 clones, with 65% to 90% seen just once and over 10% held by the top ten. Input material: PBMCs. These receptors were collected from a woman in her 30s in good health and CMV-seropositive.

This rearrangement joins TRBV4-2 to TRBJ1-3; D is uncertain. The V gene's germline CDR1 is LGHNA and CDR2 YNFKEQ. Trimming pared 0 bases from V and 0 bases from J, leaving 9 bases between. The CDR3 has 16 residues. This chain's CDR3 is CASSQDRGYSGNTIYF. The DNA for the CDR3 is TGTGCCAGCAGCCAAGATCGGGGATACTCTGGAAACACCATATATTTT.

The genes are TRBV19 and TRBJ2-5; tentative D call: TRBD2 (5 bases). In germline, CDR1 is LNHDA, CDR2 SQIVND (reference sequence). Trimming took 3 bases from V and 2 from J, leaving 13 bases between them. CDR3 length equals 15 residues. CDR3 amino acids: CASSIDGRRQETQYF. CDR3 bases: TGTGCCAGTAGTATTGATGGGCGGAGGCAAGAGACCCAGTACTTC.

This sequence joins TRBV5-1 and TRBJ2-1, with D perhaps matching TRBD1 (5 bases). V dropped 1 base and J dropped 9 bases, with 17 bases sitting between them. The CDR3 totals 15 residues. Germline-derived CDR1 and CDR2 are SGHRS and YFSETQ. CDR3 nucleotides: TGCGCCAGCAGCTTGAGGCAGAACCCCAGGGCTGAGCAGTTCTTC. Protein: CASSLRQNPRAEQFF.

The rearrangement joins TRBV15 to TRBJ1-3; possibly TRBD1 for D (6 bases). V was pared by 3 bases and J by 1 base, with 13 bases between. CDR3 length: 16 residues. The V gene's germline CDR1 is LNHNV and CDR2 YYDKDF (reference sequence). The DNA of the CDR3 is TGTGCCACCAGCAGGACAGCTAGGGGGTCTGGAAACACCATATATTTT. Its protein product is CATSRTARGSGNTIYF. The variable domain in full, with the rest retrieved from reference TRBV15 and TRBJ1-3, is DAMVIQNPRYQVTQFGKPVTLSCSQTLNHNVMYWYQQKSSQAPKLLFHYYDKDFNNEADTPDNFQSRRPNTSFCFLDIRSPGLGDTAMYLCATSRTARGSGNTIYFGEGSWLTVV.

The chain links TRBV6-5 to TRBJ1-2, with a weak D call TRBD1 (6 bases). The length of the CDR3 is 13 residues. The V gene's germline CDR1 is MNHEY and CDR2 SVGAGI. The ends were cut back, 6 bases at V and 5 bases at J, with 13 bases in the middle. CDR3 coding DNA: TGTGCCAGCAGCTCTGGGGGCAGTTATGGCTACACCTTC. Translated, it gives CASSSGGSYGYTF.

This sequence joins TRBV6-5 and TRBJ1-4; 7 bases line up with TRBD1. The CDR3 totals 15 residues. V lost 4 bases to trimming and J lost 5 bases; unmatched junction nucleotides: 7. CDR1 and CDR2 from the germline V gene are MNHEY and SVGAGI. The CDR3: CASSFYQGENEKLFF. The CDR3 DNA reads TGTGCCAGCAGTTTCTATCAGGGGGAGAATGAAAAACTGTTTTTT.

The chain has TRBV28 and TRBJ2-3; a possible D gene is TRBD1 (6 bases). Germline V gives CDR1 MDHEN, CDR2 SYDVKM. V lost 7 bases, J lost 11 bases, and 22 bases lay in between. The CDR3 is 14 amino acids. The CDR3 nucleotides read TGTGCCAGCAACTCTTACAGGGAACTTTTTTTGCAGTATTTT. It encodes CASNSYRELFLQYF.

The rearrangement uses TRBV10-2 and TRBJ1-2; 8 bases align to TRBD1. V lost 0 bases, J lost 4 bases, and 7 bases stayed unmatched. The germline V gene encodes CDR1 WSHSY and CDR2 SAAADI. This CDR3 contains 16 residues. Here the CDR3 reads CASSESWTGRAYGYTF. Here the CDR3 DNA reads TGCGCCAGCAGTGAGTCCTGGACAGGGAGAGCCTATGGCTACACCTTC.

This clone was detected once. This chain links TRBV25-1 with TRBJ1-2, with TRBD1 as a possible D gene (6 bases). This CDR3 is 13 amino acids long. The ends were cut back, 6 bases at V and 8 bases at J, with 16 bases in the middle. Germline CDR1 and CDR2: MGHDK and SYGVNS. Here the CDR3 reads CASRGQFASGYTF. The CDR3 bases are TGTGCCAGCAGAGGACAGTTCGCTTCGGGCTACACCTTC.

For this clone: Other DNA variants within this sample encode the same CDR3. The rearrangement links TRBV6-5 to TRBJ2-2; 8 bases line up with TRBD2. V shed 6 bases and J 5 bases; nucleotides not matched to a gene: 8. The CDR3 runs 15 residues. Germline lookup yields CDR1 MNHEY and CDR2 SVGAGI. The CDR3 region has the DNA TGTGCCAGCAGACTCAGCGGGAGTAGGACCGGGGAGCTGTTTTTT. Amino acid sequence: CASRLSGSRTGELFF.

V is TRBV11-2 and J is TRBJ2-1; D is possibly TRBD2 (5 bases). In germline, CDR1 is SGHAT, CDR2 FQNNGV. Trimming removed 5 bases from V and 3 bases from J, with 14 bases in between. The CDR3 has 15 amino acids. DNA for the CDR3: TGTGCCAGCAGCCCCTATGACTACTTCTACAATGAGCAGTTCTTC. Protein product: CASSPYDYFYNEQFF. Together with reference TRBV11-2 and TRBJ2-1, the CDR3 gives the full variable domain: EAGVAQSPRYKIIEKRQSVAFWCNPISGHATLYWYQQILGQGPKLLIQFQNNGVVDDSQLPKDRFSAERLKGVDSTLKIQPAKLEDSAVYLCASSPYDYFYNEQFFGPGTRLTVL.